This T cell receptor (beta chain) was captured by sequencing in a study of vaccination and CD4 T cells after COVID-19. This clonotype appeared a few times. What it binds is not known. The study sequenced cultured CD4+ T cell DNA using the Oncomine TCR Beta short-read assay. TCRdb re-derived calls from the PCR reads in MiXCR, one entry per CDR3 protein. The sample lists 8,500 to 13,000 distinct CDR3 sequences; under 70% were seen once. Treatment in this sample: approximately 11-day PBMC culture with coronavirus spike peptide pools or control peptides (ViraFEST assay). Sequenced input: CD4+ T cells from blood, cultured in vitro. The TCR originated in a human donor who had recovered from COVID-19.

The CDR3, as DNA: TGCAGTGCTAGGGTGGGGGGTGGCACTGAAGCTTTCTTT. Its protein product is CSARVGGGTEAFF. The chain joins TRBV20-1 to TRBJ1-1, with TRBD1 as a possible D gene (5 bases). The CDR3 sequence is 13 residues long. Trimming took 3 bases from V and 4 from J, leaving 12 bases between them. In germline, CDR1 is DFQATT, CDR2 SNEGSKA (reference sequence).